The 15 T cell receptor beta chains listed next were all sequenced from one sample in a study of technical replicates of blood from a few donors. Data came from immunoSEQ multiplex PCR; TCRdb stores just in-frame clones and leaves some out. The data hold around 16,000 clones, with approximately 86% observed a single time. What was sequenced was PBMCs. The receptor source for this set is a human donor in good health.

Here the CDR3 reads CASSVGLAGAEQFF. CDR3 DNA sequence: TGTGCCAGCAGTGTCGGACTAGCGGGAGCTGAGCAGTTCTTC. The J gene is TRBJ2-1, the V gene TRBV28; 13 positions match TRBD2. V lost 5 bases to trimming and J lost 9 bases; unmatched junction nucleotides: 4. The CDR3 contains 14 residues. Germline CDR1 and CDR2: MDHEN and SYDVKM. The full variable domain, completed using reference TRBV28 and TRBJ2-1, is DVKVTQSSRYLVKRTGEKVFLECVQDMDHENMFWYRQDPGLGLRLIYFSYDVKMKEKGDIPEGYSVSREKKERFSLILESASTNQTSMYLCASSVGLAGAEQFFGPGTRLTVL.

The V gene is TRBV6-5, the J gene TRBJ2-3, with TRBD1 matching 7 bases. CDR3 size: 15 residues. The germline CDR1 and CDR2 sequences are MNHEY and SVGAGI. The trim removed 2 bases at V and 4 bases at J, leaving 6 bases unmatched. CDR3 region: CASSYHRQGADTQYF. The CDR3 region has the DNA TGTGCCAGCAGTTACCACCGTCAGGGGGCAGATACGCAGTATTTT.

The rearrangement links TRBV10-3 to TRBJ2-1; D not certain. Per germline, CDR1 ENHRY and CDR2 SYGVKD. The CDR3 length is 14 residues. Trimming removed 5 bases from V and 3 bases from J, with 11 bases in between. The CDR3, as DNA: TGTGCCATCAGTCTTGGCGGAGACTACAATGAGCAGTTCTTC. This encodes CAISLGGDYNEQFF.

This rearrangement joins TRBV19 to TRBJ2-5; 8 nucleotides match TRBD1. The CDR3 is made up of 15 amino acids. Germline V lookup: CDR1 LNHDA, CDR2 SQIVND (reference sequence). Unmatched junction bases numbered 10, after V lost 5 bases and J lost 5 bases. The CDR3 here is CASSAGQGMGETQYF. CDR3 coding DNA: TGTGCCAGTAGTGCCGGACAGGGTATGGGTGAGACCCAGTACTTC.

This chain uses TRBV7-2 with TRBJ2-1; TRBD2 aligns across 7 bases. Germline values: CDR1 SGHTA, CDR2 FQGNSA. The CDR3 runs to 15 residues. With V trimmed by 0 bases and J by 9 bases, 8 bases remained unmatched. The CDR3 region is CASSLAWGGVGEQFF. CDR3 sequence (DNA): TGTGCCAGCAGCTTAGCGTGGGGGGGAGTTGGTGAGCAGTTCTTC.

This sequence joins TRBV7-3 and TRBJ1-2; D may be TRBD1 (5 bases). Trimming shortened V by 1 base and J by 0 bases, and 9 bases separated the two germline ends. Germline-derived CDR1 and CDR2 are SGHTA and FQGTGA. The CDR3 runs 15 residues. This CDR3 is CASSLIREPNYGYTF. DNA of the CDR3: TGTGCCAGCAGCTTAATCAGGGAACCTAACTATGGCTACACCTTC. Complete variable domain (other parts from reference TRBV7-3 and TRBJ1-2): GAGVSQTPSNKVTEKGKYVELRCDPISGHTALYWYRQSLGQGPEFLIYFQGTGAADDSGLPNDRFFAVRPEGSVSTLKIQRTERGDSAVYLCASSLIREPNYGYTFGSGTRLTVV.

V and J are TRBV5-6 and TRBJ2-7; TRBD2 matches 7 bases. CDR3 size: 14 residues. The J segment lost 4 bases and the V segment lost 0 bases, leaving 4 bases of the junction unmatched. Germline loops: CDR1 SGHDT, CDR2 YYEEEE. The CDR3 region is CASSLDGRGYEQYF. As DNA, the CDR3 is TGTGCCAGCAGCTTGGATGGGAGGGGATACGAGCAGTACTTC. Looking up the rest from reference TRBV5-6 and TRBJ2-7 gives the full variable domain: DAGVTQSPTHLIKTRGQQVTLRCSPKSGHDTVSWYQQALGQGPQFIFQYYEEEERQRGNFPDRFSGHQFPNYSSELNVNALLLGDSALYLCASSLDGRGYEQYFGPGTRLTVT.

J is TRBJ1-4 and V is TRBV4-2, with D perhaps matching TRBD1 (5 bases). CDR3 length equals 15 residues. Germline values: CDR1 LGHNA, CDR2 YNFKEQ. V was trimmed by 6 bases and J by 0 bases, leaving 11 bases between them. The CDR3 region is CASSSGATTNEKLFF. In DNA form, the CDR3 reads TGTGCCAGCAGTTCTGGGGCCACAACTAATGAAAAACTGTTTTTT.

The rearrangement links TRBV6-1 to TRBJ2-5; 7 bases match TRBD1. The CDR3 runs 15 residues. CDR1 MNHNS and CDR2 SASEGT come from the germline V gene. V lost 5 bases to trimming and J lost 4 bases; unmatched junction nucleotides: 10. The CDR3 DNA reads TGTGCCAGCAGTCCCCCGAGGGACAGAAGAGAGACCCAGTACTTC. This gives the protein CASSPPRDRRETQYF.

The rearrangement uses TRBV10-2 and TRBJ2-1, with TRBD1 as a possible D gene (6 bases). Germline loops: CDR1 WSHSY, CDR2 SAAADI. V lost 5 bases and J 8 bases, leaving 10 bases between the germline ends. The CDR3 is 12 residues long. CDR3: CASSQQGDEQFF. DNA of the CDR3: TGCGCCAGCAGTCAACAGGGCGATGAGCAGTTCTTC.

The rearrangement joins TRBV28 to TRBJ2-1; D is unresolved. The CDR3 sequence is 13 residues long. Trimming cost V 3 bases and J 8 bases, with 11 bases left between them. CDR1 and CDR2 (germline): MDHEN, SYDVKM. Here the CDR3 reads CASSFVQVHEQFF. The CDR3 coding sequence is TGTGCCAGCAGTTTCGTTCAGGTCCATGAGCAGTTCTTC.

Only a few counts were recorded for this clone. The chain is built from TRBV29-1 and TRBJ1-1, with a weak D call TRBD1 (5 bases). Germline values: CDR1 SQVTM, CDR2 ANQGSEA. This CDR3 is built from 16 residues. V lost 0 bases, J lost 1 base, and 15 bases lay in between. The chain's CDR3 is CSVEDRPGGTNTEAFF. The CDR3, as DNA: TGCAGCGTTGAAGATCGCCCCGGGGGGACGAACACTGAAGCTTTCTTT.

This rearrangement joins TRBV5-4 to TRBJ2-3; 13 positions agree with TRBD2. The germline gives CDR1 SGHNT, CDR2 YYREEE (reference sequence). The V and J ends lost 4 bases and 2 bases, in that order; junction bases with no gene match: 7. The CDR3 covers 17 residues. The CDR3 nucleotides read TGTGCCAGCAGCACACGACTAGCGGGAGGACCCACAGATACGCAGTATTTT. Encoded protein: CASSTRLAGGPTDTQYF.

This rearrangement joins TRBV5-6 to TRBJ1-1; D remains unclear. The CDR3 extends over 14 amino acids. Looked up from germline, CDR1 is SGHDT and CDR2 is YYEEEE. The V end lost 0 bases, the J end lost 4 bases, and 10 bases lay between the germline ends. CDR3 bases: TGTGCCAGCAGCTTGGTGTATGAGGGCACTGAAGCTTTCTTT. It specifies CASSLVYEGTEAFF.

The CDR3 sequence is CAISELLGQETQYF. CDR3 DNA: TGTGCCATCAGTGAGTTACTAGGACAAGAGACCCAGTACTTC. This chain uses TRBV10-3 with TRBJ2-5; D perhaps matches TRBD2 (5 bases). The CDR3 extends over 14 amino acids. V was shortened by 1 base and J by 2 bases, with 8 bases between the two germline ends. Germline-derived CDR1 and CDR2 are ENHRY and SYGVKD.